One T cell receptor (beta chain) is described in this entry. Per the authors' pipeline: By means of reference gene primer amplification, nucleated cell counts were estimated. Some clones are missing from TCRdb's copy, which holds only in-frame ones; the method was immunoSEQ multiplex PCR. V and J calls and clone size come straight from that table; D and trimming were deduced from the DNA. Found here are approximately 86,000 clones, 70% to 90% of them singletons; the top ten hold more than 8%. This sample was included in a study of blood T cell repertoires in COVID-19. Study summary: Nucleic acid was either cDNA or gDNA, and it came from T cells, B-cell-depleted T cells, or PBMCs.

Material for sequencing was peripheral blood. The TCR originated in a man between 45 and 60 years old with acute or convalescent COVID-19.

The CDR3 here is CASSSPTSAEQFF. The DNA of the CDR3 is TGTGCCAGCAGCTCTCCGACTAGCGCTGAGCAGTTCTTC. This chain links TRBV7-3 with TRBJ2-1, with 8 bases lining up with TRBD2. V was pared by 4 bases and J by 9 bases, with 5 bases of the junction left unmatched. CDR1 and CDR2 from the germline V gene are SGHTA and FQGTGA. CDR3 length equals 13 residues.